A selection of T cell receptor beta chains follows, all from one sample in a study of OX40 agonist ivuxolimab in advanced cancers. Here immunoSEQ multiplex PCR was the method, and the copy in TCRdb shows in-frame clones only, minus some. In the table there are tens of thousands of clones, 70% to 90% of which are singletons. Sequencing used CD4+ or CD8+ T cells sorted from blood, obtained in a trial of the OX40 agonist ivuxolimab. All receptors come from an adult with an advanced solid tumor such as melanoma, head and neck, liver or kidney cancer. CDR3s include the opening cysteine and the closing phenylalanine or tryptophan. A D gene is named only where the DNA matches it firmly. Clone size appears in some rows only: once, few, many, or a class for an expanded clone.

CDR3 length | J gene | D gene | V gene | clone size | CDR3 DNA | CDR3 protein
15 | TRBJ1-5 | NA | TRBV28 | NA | TGTGCCAGCAGTTTTGGCCGGGTTAGCAATCAGCCCCAGCATTTT | CASSFGRVSNQPQHF
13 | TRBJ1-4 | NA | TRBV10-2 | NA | TGCGCCAGCACCTCGCCAGTGAATGAAAAACTGTTTTTT | CASTSPVNEKLFF
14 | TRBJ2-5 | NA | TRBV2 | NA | TGTGCCAGCAGAGACAGCGCGCAACGAGAGACCCAGTACTTC | CASRDSAQRETQYF
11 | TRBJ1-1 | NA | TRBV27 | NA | TGTGCCAGCAGAAGGGGGACTGAAGCTTTCTTT | CASRRGTEAFF
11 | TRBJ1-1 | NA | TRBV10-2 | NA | TGCGCCAGCAGCGGACATATTGAAGCTTTCTTT | CASSGHIEAFF
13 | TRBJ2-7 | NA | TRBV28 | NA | TGTGCCAGCACGGAGTTTACCGCCGGGGAGCAGTACTTC | CASTEFTAGEQYF
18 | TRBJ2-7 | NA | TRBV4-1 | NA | TGCGCCAGCAGCCAACCTCCGGGGGGGGACAGGCGCTCCTACGAGCAGTACTTC | CASSQPPGGDRRSYEQYF
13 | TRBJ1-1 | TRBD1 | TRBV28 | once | TGTGCCAGCAGTTGGACAGGGTATGGGTGGGCTTTCTTT | CASSWTGYGWAFF
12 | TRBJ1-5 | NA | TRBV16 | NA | TGTGCCAGCAGCCAACCTAGGGCGCCCCAGCATTTT | CASSQPRAPQHF
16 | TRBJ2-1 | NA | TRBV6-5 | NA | TGTGCCAGCAGTTATCTGGTAACCCTATCCTACAATGAGCAGTTCTTC | CASSYLVTLSYNEQFF
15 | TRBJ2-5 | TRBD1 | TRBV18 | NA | TGTGCCAGCTCACCAAGGAGGACAGGGTCAGAGACCCAGTACTTC | CASSPRRTGSETQYF
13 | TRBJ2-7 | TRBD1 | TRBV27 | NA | TGTGCCAGCAGTTTGGCCACAGGGGGCGAGCAGTACTTC | CASSLATGGEQYF
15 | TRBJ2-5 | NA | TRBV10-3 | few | TGTGCCATCAGTGACGGACAGCGAAACCAAGAGACCCAGTACTTC | CAISDGQRNQETQYF
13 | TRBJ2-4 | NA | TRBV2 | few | TGTGCCAGCAGCCAACAGGGTAATAACATTCAGTACTTC | CASSQQGNNIQYF
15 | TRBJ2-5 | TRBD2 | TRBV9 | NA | TGTGCCAGCAGCGATACTAGCGGCCCCTCGGAGACCCAGTACTTC | CASSDTSGPSETQYF
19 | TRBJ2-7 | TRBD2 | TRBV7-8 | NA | TGTGCCAGCAGCTTACCCGGGACTAGCGGGAGGGCCGGAACCTACGAGCAGTACTTC | CASSLPGTSGRAGTYEQYF
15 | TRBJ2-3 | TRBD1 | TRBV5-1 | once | TGCGCCAGCTCCGTGGTCGGACAGGGGACAGATACGCAGTATTTT | CASSVVGQGTDTQYF
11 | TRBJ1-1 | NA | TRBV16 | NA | TGTGCCAGCAGTTCCAGGGGTGAAGCTTTCTTT | CASSSRGEAFF
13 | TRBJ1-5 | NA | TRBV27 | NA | TGTGCCAGCAGTCGGGCATTCAATCAGCCCCAGCATTTT | CASSRAFNQPQHF
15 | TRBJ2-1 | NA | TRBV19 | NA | TGTGCCAGTAGTATAGTTTGGACATCCTACAATGAGCAGTTCTTC | CASSIVWTSYNEQFF
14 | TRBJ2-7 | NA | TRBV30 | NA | TGTGCCTGGGGGTGGGGTGCCAGCTCCTACGAGCAGTACTTC | CAWGWGASSYEQYF
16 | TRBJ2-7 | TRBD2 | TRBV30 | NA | TGTGCCGGAAGGACTAGCGGGAGGGCCAGGGTCTACGAGCAGTACTTC | CAGRTSGRARVYEQYF
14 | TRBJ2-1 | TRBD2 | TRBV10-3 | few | TGTGCCACTCGAAAATTAGCGGGGTACAATGAGCAGTTCTTC | CATRKLAGYNEQFF
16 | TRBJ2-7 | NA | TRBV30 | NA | TGTGCCTGGAGTGTACTAAGGTCAAATCGGGCCTACGAGCAGTACTTC | CAWSVLRSNRAYEQYF